This TCR beta chain is drawn from a study of blood T cell repertoires in COVID-19. About the research overall: Both acute and convalescent COVID-19 samples were obtained from the United States, Italy and Spain. PBMCs, B-cell-depleted T cells, or T cells were the source of the cDNA or gDNA that made up the material.

In the study's own analysis: Amplified reference gene primers provided the basis for estimating nucleated cell counts. The assay was immunoSEQ multiplex PCR, and TCRdb's table has in-frame clones only and misses some. V and J calls and clone size follow that table, whereas D and trimming were derived from the DNA. Counted here are tens of thousands of clones, roughly 86% occurring once; the ten biggest clones make up approximately 6.7%. This clone was counted only a few times. V was cut by 5 bases and J by 5 bases, with 18 bases left in between. The CDR3 is made up of 16 amino acids. Germline CDR1 reads KGHSH; CDR2 reads LQKENI.

The sample comprised peripheral blood. V is TRBV18 and J is TRBJ1-4; D unclear. This clonotype originated in a man in his fifties or sixties with active or convalescent COVID-19. The CDR3 bases are TGTGCCAGCTCAAGTTCGGAGGGCGCGGTGAATGAAAAACTGTTTTTT. Amino acids: CASSSSEGAVNEKLFF.